This TCR beta chain is from a study of shared clonotypes between healthy human individuals. The V segment lost 0 bases and the J segment 7 bases; nucleotides outside the gene matches: 4. This CDR3 is built from 15 residues. Germline assignment: CDR1 MNHNY and CDR2 SVGAGI (reference sequence). TCRdb's copy holds only in-frame clones and misses some; the assay was immunoSEQ multiplex PCR. The sample lists about 490,000 clones; roughly 85% were seen once. The sequence was obtained from a woman in her thirties or forties in good health. Some clones in this sample may be carry-over from other donors' samples. The chain joins TRBV6-6 to TRBJ2-1; 9 bases match TRBD2. Sequenced input: PBMCs. CDR3 amino acids: CASSYSSAGGNEQFF. In DNA, the CDR3 is TGTGCCAGCAGTTACTCTAGTGCGGGAGGGAATGAGCAGTTCTTC.